This T cell receptor beta chain was sequenced for a study of regulatory T cells in long-lasting Graves disease. The study's findings and limits: Persistent patients shared more public clonotypes (around 3,000) than new patients (approximately 970).

Arm-PCR with iRepertoire HTBI primers amplified the CDR3 regions for these TCR beta libraries. Per the original data handling: Across the samples, identification revealed some 59 TRBV and 14 TRBJ segments. TCRdb recomputed calls from the multiplex PCR reads with MiXCR, one row per CDR3 protein. TCRdb assigned the V and J calls; the authors' analysis was not used. The data hold almost 350,000 distinct CDR3 sequences, with around 20% observed a single time. A word on this clonotype: Antigen unknown.

Time point: persistent/refractory GD, antithyroid drugs over 5 years with positive TRAb. Following extraction of RNA from PBMCs, that RNA was used to make the TCR library. An endocrinology unit in Xi'an, China, supplied the patients. V was shortened by 1 base and J by 4 bases, with 13 bases between the two germline ends. Germline V gene lookup returns CDR1 SNHLY and CDR2 FYNNEI. This CDR3 has 15 amino acids. The sequence was collected from a female donor with Graves disease. This specimen was peripheral blood mononuclear cells (PBMCs), taken when the disease was refractory, from a patient treated with antithyroid drugs. The chain is built from TRBV2 and TRBJ1-1; D perhaps matches TRBD1 (5 bases). The CDR3 bases are TGTGCCAGCAGTGAAGGCGGGGCTCGACCCACTGAAGCTTTCTTT. This encodes CASSEGGARPTEAFF.